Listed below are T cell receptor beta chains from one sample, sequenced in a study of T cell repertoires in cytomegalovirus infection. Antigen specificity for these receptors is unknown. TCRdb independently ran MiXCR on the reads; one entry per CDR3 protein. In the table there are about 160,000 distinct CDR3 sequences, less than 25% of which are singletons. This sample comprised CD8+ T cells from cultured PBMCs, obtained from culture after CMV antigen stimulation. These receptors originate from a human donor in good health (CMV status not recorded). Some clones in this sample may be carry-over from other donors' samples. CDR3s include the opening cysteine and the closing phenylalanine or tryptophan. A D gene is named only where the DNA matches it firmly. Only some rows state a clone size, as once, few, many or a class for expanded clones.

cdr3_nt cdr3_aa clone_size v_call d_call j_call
TGTGCCAGCAGCTACGATGCAGTATGGTATGGCTACACCTTC CASSYDAVWYGYTF few TRBV7-2 NA TRBJ1-2
TGTGCCAGCAGCTTGCGGCAGATTAGCAATCAGCCCCAGCATTTT CASSLRQISNQPQHF NA TRBV5-6 NA TRBJ1-5
TGTGCCAGCAGCCCTAGGTCCAGAGAAAATTCACCCCTCCACTTT CASSPRSRENSPLHF once TRBV11-2 NA TRBJ1-6
TGTGCCAGCAGTTACGAACGGGACAGTAATGAAAAACTGTTTTTT CASSYERDSNEKLFF NA TRBV6-5 TRBD1 TRBJ1-4
TGTGCCAGCAGCTTAAGTCGGCCAGCTAACTATGGCTACACCTTC CASSLSRPANYGYTF NA TRBV7-2 NA TRBJ1-2
TGTGCCAGCAGATTTGGGACATATGGCTACACCTTC CASRFGTYGYTF NA TRBV12-3/TRBV12-4 NA TRBJ1-2
TGCGCCAGCAGCCAAGATTGGGAAAGGATGAACACTGAAGCTTTCTTT CASSQDWERMNTEAFF NA TRBV4-3 NA TRBJ1-1
TGTGCCAGCAGCCAGGGCGCTCACCTCCACTTT CASSQGAHLHF NA TRBV12-3/TRBV12-4 NA TRBJ1-6
TGTGCCAGCAGCGACCTCTGGTACCAGTACTTC CASSDLWYQYF few TRBV7-2 NA TRBJ2-5
TGCGCCAGCAGTCCCGGGACAGGGAGGGGGCACACTGAAGCTTTCTTT CASSPGTGRGHTEAFF few TRBV4-3 TRBD1 TRBJ1-1
TGTGCCAGCAGTCCAGGGGTGCACATCCAGAGGGAGACCCAGTACTTC CASSPGVHIQRETQYF NA TRBV7-9 NA TRBJ2-5
TGTGCCAGCAGCTCGGGACAGGGGGACAATCAGCCCCAGCATTTT CASSSGQGDNQPQHF NA TRBV2 TRBD1 TRBJ1-5
TGTGCCAGCAGTTGGGGCAGGGTAAATGGCTACACCTTC CASSWGRVNGYTF few TRBV6-1 NA TRBJ1-2
TGTGCCAGCAGTGCCCTCCACAGGGAACGTCAGCCCCAGCATTTT CASSALHRERQPQHF few TRBV2 NA TRBJ1-5
TGTGCCAGCAGTTACCCTACGGTGACGGGGGCTTACATTCAGTACTTC CASSYPTVTGAYIQYF NA TRBV6-2/TRBV6-3 NA TRBJ2-4
TGTGCCAGCAGCCAGACAGGCCTCGGGAACGAGCAGTACTTC CASSQTGLGNEQYF NA TRBV7-2 NA TRBJ2-7
TGTGCCAGCAGTTTAAGGACTCTCGAGCAGTACTTC CASSLRTLEQYF NA TRBV12-3/TRBV12-4 NA TRBJ2-7
TGTGCCAGCAGCCCAGAGGCCGGGACATACACAGATACGCAGTATTTT CASSPEAGTYTDTQYF few TRBV7-8 NA TRBJ2-3
TGTGCCTGCCCGGAGGGCGAGTATGGCTACACCTTC CACPEGEYGYTF NA TRBV2 NA TRBJ1-2
TGTGCCATCAGTGAGGGCAGGTCTCACAATGAGCAGTTCTTC CAISEGRSHNEQFF few TRBV10-3 NA TRBJ2-1
TGTGCCAGCAGTCCAAGACAGGGACCTGGGGATGAGCAGTTCTTC CASSPRQGPGDEQFF few TRBV27 TRBD1 TRBJ2-1
TGTGCCAGCAGCTTTCATCCAGCGGAGAACACCGGGGAGCTGTTTTTT CASSFHPAENTGELFF NA TRBV5-4 NA TRBJ2-2
TGCAGTGCTCCAGCGTCAGGGGATAACTATGGCTACACCTTC CSAPASGDNYGYTF NA TRBV20-1 NA TRBJ1-2
TGTGCCAGCAGCTTAGATCGTCCGGCCAAGGGCACAGATACGCAGTATTTT CASSLDRPAKGTDTQYF NA TRBV11-2 NA TRBJ2-3
TGTGCCAGCAGCTTGTACGAGACAGGGTCCGGCGAGCAGTACTTC CASSLYETGSGEQYF few TRBV7-8 TRBD1 TRBJ2-7
TGTGCCAGCAGTTCATTCGTGGTGGGTGGTGCGGAGGGCTACACCTTC CASSSFVVGGAEGYTF NA TRBV27 NA TRBJ1-2